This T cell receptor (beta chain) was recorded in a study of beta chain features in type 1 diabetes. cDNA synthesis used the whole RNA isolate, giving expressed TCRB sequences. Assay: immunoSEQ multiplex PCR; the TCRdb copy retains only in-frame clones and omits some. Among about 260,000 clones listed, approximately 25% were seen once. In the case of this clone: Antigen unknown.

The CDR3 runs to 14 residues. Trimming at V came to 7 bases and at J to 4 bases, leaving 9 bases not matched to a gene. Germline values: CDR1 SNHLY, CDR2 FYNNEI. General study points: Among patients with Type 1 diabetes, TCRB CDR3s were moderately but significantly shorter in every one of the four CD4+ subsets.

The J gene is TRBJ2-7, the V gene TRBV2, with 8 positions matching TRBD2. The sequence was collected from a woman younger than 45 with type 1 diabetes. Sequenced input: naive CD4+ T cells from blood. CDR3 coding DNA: TGTGCCAGCACAGGAGCGGGAGACGGGTACGAGCAGTACTTC. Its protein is CASTGAGDGYEQYF.